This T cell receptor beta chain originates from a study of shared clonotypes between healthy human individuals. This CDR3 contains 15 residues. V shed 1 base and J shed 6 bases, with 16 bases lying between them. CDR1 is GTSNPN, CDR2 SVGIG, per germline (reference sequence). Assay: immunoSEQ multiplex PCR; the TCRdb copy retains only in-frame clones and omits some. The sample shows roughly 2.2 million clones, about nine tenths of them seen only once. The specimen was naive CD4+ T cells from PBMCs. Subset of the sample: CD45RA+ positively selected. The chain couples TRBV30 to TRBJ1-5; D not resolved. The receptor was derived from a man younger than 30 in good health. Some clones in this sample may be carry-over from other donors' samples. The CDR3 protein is CAWSGGGSTGQPQHF. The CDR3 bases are TGTGCCTGGAGTGGTGGAGGGTCGACGGGTCAGCCCCAGCATTTT.